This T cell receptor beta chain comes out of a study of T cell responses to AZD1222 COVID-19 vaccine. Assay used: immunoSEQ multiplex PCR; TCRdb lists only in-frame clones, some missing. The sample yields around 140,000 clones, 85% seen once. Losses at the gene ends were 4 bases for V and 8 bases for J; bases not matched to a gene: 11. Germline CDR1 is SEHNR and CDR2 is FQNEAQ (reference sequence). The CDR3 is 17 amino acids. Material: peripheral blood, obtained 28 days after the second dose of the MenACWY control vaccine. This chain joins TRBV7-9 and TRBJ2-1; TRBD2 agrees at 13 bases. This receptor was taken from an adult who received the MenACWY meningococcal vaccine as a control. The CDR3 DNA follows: TGTGCCAGCAGCTCCTCCGGACTAGCGGGAGCTTGGGATGAGCAGTTCTTC. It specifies CASSSSGLAGAWDEQFF.